This T cell receptor (beta chain) was identified during a study of blood T cell repertoires in COVID-19. Study-wide context: COVID-19 samples, acute and convalescent, were from the United States, Italy and Spain. Sources were T cells, B-cell-depleted T cells, or PBMCs; the material itself was cDNA or gDNA.

Authors' processing steps: By means of reference gene primer amplification, nucleated cell counts were estimated. TCRdb keeps only in-frame clones here, not all; method: immunoSEQ multiplex PCR. The V and J calls and the clone size are those of that table, but D and trimming were determined from the DNA. The sample lists 250,000 to 300,000 clones, around 86% seen once, with approximately 2.2% in the top ten. Sequencing used peripheral blood. The sequence came from a man between 45 and 60 years old with acute or convalescent COVID-19.

CDR3 amino acids: CASSLMGGAGGNTIYF. CDR3 nucleotide sequence: TGTGCCAGCAGCCTCATGGGGGGGGCTGGTGGAAACACCATATATTTT. V and J are TRBV11-2 and TRBJ1-3, with a weak D call TRBD1 (6 bases). This CDR3 is 16 amino acids long. Trimming left V 5 bases short and J 3 bases short, with 17 bases between. The V gene's germline CDR1 is SGHAT and CDR2 FQNNGV.